This T cell receptor beta chain was found in a study of shared clonotypes between healthy human individuals. Sequenced by immunoSEQ multiplex PCR; TCRdb stores in-frame clones only, minus some. The data contain about 480,000 clones, about 75% of them seen just once; the ten biggest clones take up around 13%. There are a few counts of this clone. The ends were cut back, 2 bases at V and 12 bases at J, with 13 bases in the middle. The length of the CDR3 is 12 residues. Germline V gene sequence: CDR1 MNHNY, CDR2 SVGAGI (reference sequence). This sequence originates from a woman aged 40 to 50 in good health. Some clones in this sample may be carry-over from other donors' samples. Sequencing was carried out using PBMCs. The chain has TRBV6-6 and TRBJ1-2; tentative D call: TRBD1 (5 bases). Here the CDR3 reads CASSYLLGTDTF. For the CDR3, the DNA is TGTGCCAGCAGTTACCTTTTGGGGACCGACACCTTC.